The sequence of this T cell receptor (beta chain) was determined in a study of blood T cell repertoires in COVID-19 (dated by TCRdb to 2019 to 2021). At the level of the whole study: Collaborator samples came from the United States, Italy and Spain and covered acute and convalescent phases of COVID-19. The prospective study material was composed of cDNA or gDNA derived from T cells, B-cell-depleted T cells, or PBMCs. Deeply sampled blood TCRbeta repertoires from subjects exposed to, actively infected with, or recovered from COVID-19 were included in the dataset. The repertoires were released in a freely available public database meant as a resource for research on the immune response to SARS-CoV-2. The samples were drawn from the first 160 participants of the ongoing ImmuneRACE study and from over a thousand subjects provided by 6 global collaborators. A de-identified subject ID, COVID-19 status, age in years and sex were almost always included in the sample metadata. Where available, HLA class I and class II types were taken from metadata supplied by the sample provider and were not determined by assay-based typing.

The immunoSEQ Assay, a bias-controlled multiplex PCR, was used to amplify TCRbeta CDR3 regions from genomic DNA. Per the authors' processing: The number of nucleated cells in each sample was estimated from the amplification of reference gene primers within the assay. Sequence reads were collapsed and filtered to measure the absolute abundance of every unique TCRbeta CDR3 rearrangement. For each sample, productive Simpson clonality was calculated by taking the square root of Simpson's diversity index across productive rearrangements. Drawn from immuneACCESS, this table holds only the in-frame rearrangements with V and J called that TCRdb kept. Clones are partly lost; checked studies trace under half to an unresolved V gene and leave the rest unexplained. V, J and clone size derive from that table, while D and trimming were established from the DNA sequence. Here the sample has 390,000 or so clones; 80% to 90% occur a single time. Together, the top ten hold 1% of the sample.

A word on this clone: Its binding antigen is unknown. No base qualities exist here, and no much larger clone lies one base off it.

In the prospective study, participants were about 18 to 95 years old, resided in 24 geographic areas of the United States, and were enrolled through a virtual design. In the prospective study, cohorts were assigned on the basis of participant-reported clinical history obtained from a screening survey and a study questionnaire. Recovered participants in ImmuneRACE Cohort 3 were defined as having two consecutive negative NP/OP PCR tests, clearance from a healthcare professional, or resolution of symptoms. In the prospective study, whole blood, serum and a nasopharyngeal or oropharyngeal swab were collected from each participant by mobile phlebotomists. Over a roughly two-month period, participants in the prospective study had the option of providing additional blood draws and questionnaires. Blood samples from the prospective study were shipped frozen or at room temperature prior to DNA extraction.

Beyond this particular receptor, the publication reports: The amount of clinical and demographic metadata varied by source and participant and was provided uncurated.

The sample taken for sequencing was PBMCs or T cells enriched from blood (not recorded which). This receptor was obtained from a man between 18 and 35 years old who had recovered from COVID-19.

The sequenced DNA is TGCAGCGCCTTGACAGGCTTCCCACACTATGGCTACACCTTC. Translated, it gives CSALTGFPHYGYTF. The chain links TRBV29-1 with TRBJ1-2, with a tentative D gene TRBD1 over 6 matching bases. V drops 7 bases and J drops 3 bases, leaving 18 bases in between. In the germline V gene, CDR1 corresponds to SQVTM and CDR2 to ANQGSEA. CDR3 length: 14 amino acids, cysteine to phenylalanine. Only the CDR3 portion is preserved as DNA: 42 bases, with reading frame beginning at the first base.